This T cell receptor (beta chain) derives from a study of shared clonotypes between healthy human individuals. Study as a whole: The plates for each donor numbered three CD4 naive, three CD4 memory, two CD8 naive and one CD8 memory.

V was pared by 6 bases and J by 1 base, with 10 bases between. Looked up from germline, CDR1 is WNHNN and CDR2 is SYGVQD (reference sequence). CDR3 size: 13 residues. The authors' processing: Junction-only immunoSEQ sequences carried no quality scores, so filtering differed. Measured with immunoSEQ multiplex PCR; TCRdb has only the in-frame clones, and not every one. Clone size and the V and J calls come from that table; the DNA yielded D and trimming. Of some 2,000,000 clones in the sample, approximately 95% were seen once. Recent vaccinations or acute infections were absent in the healthy HIV-negative adult donors.

Sequenced: naive CD4+ T cells sorted from blood. Sample subset: CD45RA+ positively selected. The chain uses TRBV10-1 and TRBJ2-7; D possibly corresponds to TRBD1 (5 bases). The sequence came from a man aged 18 to 30 in good health. Here the CDR3 DNA reads TGCGCCAGCAGCCAAGACAGTTCCTACGAGCAGTACTTC. Translating gives CASSQDSSYEQYF.